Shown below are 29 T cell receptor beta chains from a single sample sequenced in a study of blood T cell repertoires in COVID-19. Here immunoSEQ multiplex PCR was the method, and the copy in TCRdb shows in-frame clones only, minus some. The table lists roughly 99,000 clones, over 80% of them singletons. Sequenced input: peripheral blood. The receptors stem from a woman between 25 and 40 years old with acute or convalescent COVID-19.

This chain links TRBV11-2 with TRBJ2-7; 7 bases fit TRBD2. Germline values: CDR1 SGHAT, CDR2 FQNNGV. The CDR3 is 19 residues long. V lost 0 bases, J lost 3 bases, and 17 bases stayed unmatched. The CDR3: CASSLDLGGAGRVGYEQYF. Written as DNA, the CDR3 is TGTGCCAGCAGCTTAGATTTGGGAGGAGCAGGGAGGGTAGGCTACGAGCAGTACTTC.

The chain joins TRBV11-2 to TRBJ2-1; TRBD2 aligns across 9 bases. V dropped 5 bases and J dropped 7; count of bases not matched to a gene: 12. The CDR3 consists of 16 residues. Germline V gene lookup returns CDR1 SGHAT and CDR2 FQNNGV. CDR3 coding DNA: TGTGCCAGCAGCGCTCTTAGCGGGAGTCATCGTAATGAGCAGTTCTTC. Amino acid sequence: CASSALSGSHRNEQFF.

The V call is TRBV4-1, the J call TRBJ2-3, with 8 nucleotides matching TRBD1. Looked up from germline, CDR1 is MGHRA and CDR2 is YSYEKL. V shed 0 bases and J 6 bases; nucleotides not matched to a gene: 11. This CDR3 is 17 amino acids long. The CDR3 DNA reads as TGCGCCAGCAGCCAAGATATGGACAGGGCCGCGTTGGATACGCAGTATTTT. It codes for CASSQDMDRAALDTQYF.

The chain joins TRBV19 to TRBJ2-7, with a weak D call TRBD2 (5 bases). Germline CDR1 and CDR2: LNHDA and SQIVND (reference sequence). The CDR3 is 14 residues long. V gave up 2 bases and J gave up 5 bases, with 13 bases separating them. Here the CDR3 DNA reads TGTGCCAGTAGTATACGGGGAGCTAGGGACGAGCAGTACTTC. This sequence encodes CASSIRGARDEQYF.

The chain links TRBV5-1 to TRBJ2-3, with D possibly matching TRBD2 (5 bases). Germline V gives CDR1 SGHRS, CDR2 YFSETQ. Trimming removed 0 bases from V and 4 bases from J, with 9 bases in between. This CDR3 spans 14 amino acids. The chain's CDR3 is CASSLGTEADTQYF. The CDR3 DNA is TGCGCCAGCAGCTTGGGGACTGAAGCAGATACGCAGTATTTT. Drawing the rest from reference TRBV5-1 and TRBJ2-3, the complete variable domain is KAGVTQTPRYLIKTRGQQVTLSCSPISGHRSVSWYQQTPGQGLQFLFEYFSETQRNKGNFPGRFSGRQFSNSRSEMNVSTLELGDSALYLCASSLGTEADTQYFGPGTRLTVL.

CDR3 amino acids: CASSRSPGQSSYEQYF. CDR3 coding DNA: TGTGCCAGCTCGCGTTCGCCGGGACAGAGCTCCTACGAGCAGTACTTC. The rearrangement joins TRBV18 to TRBJ2-7; 7 bases agree with TRBD1. The CDR3 spans 16 residues. Trimming removed 6 bases from V and 0 bases from J; junction bases left unmatched: 11. Germline V CDR1 and CDR2: KGHSH, LQKENI.

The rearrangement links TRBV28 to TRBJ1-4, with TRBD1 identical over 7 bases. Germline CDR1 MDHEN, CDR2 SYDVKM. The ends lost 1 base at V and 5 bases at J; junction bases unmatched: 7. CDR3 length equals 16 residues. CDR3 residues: CASSLSGGTVNEKLFF. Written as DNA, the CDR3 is TGTGCCAGCAGTTTATCTGGGGGGACAGTCAATGAAAAACTGTTTTTT. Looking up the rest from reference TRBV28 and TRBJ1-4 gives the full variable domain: DVKVTQSSRYLVKRTGEKVFLECVQDMDHENMFWYRQDPGLGLRLIYFSYDVKMKEKGDIPEGYSVSREKKERFSLILESASTNQTSMYLCASSLSGGTVNEKLFFGSGTQLSVL.

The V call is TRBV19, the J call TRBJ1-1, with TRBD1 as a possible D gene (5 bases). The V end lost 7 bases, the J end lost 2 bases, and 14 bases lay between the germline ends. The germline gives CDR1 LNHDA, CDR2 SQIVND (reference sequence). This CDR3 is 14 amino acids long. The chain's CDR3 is CASTLATVNTEAFF. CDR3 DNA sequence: TGTGCCAGTACCCTAGCGACAGTTAACACTGAAGCTTTCTTT.

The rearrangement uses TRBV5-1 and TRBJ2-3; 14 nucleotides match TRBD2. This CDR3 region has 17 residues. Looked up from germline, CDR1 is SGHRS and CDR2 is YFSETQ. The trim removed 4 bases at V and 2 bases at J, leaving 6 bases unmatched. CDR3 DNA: TGCGCCAGCAGCCCCGGGACTAGCGGGGGCCTCACAGATACGCAGTATTTT. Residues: CASSPGTSGGLTDTQYF.

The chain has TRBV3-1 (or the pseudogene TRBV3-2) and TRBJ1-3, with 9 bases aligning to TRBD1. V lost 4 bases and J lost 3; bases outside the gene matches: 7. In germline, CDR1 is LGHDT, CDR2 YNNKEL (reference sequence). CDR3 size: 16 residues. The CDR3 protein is CASSPTGGRFGNTIYF. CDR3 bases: TGTGCCAGCAGCCCGACAGGGGGGCGCTTTGGAAACACCATATATTTT.

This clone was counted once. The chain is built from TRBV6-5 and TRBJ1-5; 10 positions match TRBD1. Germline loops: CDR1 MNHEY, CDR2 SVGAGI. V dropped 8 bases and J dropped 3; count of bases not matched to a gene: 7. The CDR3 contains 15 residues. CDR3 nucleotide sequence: TGTGCCAGCGGGACAGGGGAAGATTACAATCAGCCCCAGCATTTT. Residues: CASGTGEDYNQPQHF.

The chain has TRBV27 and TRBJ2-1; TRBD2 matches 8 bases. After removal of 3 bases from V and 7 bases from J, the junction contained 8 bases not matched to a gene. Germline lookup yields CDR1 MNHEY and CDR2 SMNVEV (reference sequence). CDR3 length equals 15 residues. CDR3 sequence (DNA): TGTGCCAGCAGTTTTGCGGCGGGGGGCCAAAATGAGCAGTTCTTC. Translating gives CASSFAAGGQNEQFF.

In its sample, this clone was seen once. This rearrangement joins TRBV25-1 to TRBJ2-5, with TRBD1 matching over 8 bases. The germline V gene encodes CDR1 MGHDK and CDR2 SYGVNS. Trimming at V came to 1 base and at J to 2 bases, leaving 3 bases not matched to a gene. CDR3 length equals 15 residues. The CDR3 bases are TGTGCCAGCAGTGAATTTGGACAGGGTCAAGAGACCCAGTACTTC. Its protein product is CASSEFGQGQETQYF.

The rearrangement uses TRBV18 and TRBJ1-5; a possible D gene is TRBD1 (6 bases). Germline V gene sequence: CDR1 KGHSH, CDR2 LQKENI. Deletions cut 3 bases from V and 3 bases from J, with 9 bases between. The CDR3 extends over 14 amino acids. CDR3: CASSPDRNNQPQHF. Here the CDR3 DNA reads TGTGCCAGCTCACCCGACAGGAACAATCAGCCCCAGCATTTT.

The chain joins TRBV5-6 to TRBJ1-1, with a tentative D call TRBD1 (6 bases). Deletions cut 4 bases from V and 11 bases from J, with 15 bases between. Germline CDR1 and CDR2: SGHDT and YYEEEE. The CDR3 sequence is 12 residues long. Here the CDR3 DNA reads TGTGCCAGCAGCCTCCAGGGGCGCAGGGCTTTCTTT. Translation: CASSLQGRRAFF.

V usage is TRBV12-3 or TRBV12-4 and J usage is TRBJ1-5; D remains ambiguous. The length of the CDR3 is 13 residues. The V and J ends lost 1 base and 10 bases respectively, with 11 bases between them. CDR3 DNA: TGTGCCAGCAGTTTAGGGCATCCAAACCCCCAGCATTTT. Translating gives CASSLGHPNPQHF.

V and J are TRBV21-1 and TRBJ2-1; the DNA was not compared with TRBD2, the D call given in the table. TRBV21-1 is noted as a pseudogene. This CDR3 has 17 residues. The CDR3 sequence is CASSNRVPLPYLNEQFF. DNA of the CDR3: TGTGCCAGCAGCAACCGGGTCCCGTTACCGTACCTCAATGAGCAGTTCTTC.

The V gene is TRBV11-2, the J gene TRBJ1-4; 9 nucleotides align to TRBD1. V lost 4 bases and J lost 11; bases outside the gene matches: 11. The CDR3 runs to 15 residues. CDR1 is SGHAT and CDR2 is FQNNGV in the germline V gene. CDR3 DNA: TGTGCCAGCAGCTATACCGGGACAGGGCAAGGGAAACTGTTTTTT. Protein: CASSYTGTGQGKLFF.

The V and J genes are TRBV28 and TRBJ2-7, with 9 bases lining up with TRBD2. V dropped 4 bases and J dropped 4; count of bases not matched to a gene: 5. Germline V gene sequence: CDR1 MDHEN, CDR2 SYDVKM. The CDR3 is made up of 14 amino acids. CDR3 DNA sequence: TGTGCCAGCAGTTACCTAGCGGGACCATACGAGCAGTACTTC. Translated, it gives CASSYLAGPYEQYF.

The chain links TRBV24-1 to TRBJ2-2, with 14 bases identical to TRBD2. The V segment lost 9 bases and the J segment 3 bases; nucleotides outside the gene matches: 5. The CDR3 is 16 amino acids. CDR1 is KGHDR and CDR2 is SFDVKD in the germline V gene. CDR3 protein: CATGTSGSWDTGELFF. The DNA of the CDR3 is TGTGCCACCGGGACTAGCGGGAGCTGGGACACCGGGGAGCTGTTTTTT.

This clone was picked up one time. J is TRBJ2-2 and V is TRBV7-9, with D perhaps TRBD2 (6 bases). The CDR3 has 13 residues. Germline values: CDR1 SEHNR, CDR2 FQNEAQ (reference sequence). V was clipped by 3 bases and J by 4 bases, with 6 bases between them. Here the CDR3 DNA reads TGTGCCAGCAGCTTCGGGGGCACCGGGGAGCTGTTTTTT. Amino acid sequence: CASSFGGTGELFF.

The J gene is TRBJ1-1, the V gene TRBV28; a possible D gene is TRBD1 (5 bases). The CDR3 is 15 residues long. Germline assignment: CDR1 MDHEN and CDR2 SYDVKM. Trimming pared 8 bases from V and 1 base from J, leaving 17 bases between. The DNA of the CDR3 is TGTGCCAGCCGAGGACAAACCCACGGGAACACTGAAGCTTTCTTT. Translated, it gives CASRGQTHGNTEAFF.

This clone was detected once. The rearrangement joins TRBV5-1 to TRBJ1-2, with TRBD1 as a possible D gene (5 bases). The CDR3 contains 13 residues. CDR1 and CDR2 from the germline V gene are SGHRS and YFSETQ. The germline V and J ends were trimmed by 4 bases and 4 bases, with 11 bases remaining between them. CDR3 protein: CASSIREGYGYTF. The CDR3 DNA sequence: TGCGCCAGCAGCATCAGGGAGGGCTATGGCTACACCTTC.

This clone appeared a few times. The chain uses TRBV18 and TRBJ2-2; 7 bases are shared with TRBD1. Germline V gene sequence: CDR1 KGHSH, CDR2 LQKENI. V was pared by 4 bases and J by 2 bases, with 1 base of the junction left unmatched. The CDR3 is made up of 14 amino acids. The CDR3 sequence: CASSRTGNTGELFF. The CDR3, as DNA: TGTGCCAGCTCACGGACAGGAAACACCGGGGAGCTGTTTTTT.

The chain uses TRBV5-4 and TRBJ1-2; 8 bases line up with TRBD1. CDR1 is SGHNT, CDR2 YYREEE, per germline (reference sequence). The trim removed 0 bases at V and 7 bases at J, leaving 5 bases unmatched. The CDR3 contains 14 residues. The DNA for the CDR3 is TGTGCCAGCAGCTTGGAGGCAGGGGGCGGTGGCTACACCTTC. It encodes CASSLEAGGGGYTF.

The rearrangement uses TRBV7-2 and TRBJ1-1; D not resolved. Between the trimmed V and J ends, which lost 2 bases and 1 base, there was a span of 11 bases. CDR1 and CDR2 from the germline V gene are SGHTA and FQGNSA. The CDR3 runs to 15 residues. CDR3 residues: CASSLSALRNTEAFF. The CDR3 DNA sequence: TGTGCCAGCAGCTTATCCGCACTCCGGAACACTGAAGCTTTCTTT.

In DNA, the CDR3 is TGTGCCAGCAGCCTAGGGACAGGAAACAAGGGGACTGAAGCTTTCTTT. Protein: CASSLGTGNKGTEAFF. The V call is TRBV5-5, the J call TRBJ1-1, with TRBD1 matching over 8 bases. Unmatched junction bases numbered 13, after V lost 4 bases and J lost 5 bases. Germline values: CDR1 SGHKS, CDR2 YYEKEE (reference sequence). The CDR3 runs 16 residues.

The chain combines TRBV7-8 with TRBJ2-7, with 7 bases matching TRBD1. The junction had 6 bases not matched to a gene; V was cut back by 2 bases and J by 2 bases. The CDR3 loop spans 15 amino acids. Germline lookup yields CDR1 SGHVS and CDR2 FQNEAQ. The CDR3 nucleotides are TGTGCCAGCAGCTTAAGGCCTGGACAGGCCTACGAGCAGTACTTC. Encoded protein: CASSLRPGQAYEQYF.

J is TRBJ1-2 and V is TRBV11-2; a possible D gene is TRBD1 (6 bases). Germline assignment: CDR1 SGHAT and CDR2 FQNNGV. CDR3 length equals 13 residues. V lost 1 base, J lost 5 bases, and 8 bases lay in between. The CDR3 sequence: CASSLGGGYGYTF. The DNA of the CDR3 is TGTGCCAGCAGCTTAGGAGGGGGATATGGCTACACCTTC.